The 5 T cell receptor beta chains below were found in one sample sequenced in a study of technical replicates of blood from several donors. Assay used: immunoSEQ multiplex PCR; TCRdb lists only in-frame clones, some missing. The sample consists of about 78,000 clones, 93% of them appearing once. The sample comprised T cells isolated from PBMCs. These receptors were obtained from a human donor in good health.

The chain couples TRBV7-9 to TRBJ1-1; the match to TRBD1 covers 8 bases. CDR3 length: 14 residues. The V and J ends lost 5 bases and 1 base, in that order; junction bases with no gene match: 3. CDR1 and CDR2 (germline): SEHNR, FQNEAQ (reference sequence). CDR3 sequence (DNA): TGTGCCAGCAGCACCGGGACAGGGAACACTGAAGCTTTCTTT. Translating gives CASSTGTGNTEAFF.

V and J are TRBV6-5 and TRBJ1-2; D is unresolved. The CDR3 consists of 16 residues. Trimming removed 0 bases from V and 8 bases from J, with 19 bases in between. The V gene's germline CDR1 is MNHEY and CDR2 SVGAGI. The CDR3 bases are TGTGCCAGCAGTTACTCACGGGGTCCTCCCTCTGGCGGCTACACCTTC. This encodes CASSYSRGPPSGGYTF.

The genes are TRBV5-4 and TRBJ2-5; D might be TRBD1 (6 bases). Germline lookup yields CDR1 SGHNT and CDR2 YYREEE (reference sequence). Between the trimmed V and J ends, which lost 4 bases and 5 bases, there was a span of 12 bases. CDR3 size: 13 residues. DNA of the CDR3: TGTGCCAGCAGCCAACAGGGTATCGAGACCCAGTACTTC. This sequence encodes CASSQQGIETQYF.

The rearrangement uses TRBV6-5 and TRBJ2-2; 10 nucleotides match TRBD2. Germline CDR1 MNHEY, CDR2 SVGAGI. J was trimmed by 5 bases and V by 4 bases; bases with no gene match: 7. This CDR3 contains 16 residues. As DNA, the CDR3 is TGTGCCAGCAGTTGGGGATTAGCGGGAGGAACCGGGGAGCTGTTTTTT. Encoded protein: CASSWGLAGGTGELFF.

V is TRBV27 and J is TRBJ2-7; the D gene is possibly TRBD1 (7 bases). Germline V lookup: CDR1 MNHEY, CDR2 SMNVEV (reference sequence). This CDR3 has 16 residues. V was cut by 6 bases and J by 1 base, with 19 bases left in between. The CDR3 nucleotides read TGTGCCAGCAGCATAACGGAGGGGGCTGAGTCCTACGAGCAGTACTTC. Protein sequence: CASSITEGAESYEQYF.